The 23 T cell receptor beta chains in this list originate from one sample, sequenced in a study of cytomegalovirus exposure and HLA in healthy donors (dated by TCRdb to 2016 to 2017). Libraries were prepared through the immunoSEQ multiplex PCR assay. For the multiplex PCR, a mixture combining 60 forward primers for TCR Vbeta segments and 13 reverse primers for TCR Jbeta segments was used. In its TCRdb copy, this immuneACCESS table keeps in-frame sequences only and misses some clones. Where compared with another copy, unresolved V genes explain less than half of these, and the others have no known cause. For this sample the table gives approximately 190,000 clones, of which around 83% were detected only once. The top ten clones comprise over 5% of the sample. Sequenced sample: PBMCs. The receptor source for this set is a woman in her forties or fifties in good health and CMV-seropositive.

The J gene is TRBJ1-6, the V gene TRBV2; TRBD1 might be the D (6 bases). The CDR3 is made up of 14 amino acids. Germline V gene lookup returns CDR1 SNHLY and CDR2 FYNNEI. Trimming cost V 3 bases and J 9 bases, with 12 bases left between them. In DNA, the CDR3 is TGTGCCAGCAGTGAGTACAGGGAAACTTCACCCCTCCACTTT. Its translation is CASSEYRETSPLHF.

This sequence joins TRBV19 and TRBJ1-5; maybe TRBD1 (5 bases). The germline V gene encodes CDR1 LNHDA and CDR2 SQIVND (reference sequence). The CDR3 spans 17 residues. The V end lost 5 bases, the J end lost 5 bases, and 22 bases lay between the germline ends. Here the CDR3 reads CASSYIRGGFVDQPQHF. CDR3 nucleotides: TGTGCCAGTAGTTACATTAGGGGTGGATTCGTGGATCAGCCCCAGCATTTT.

The chain employs TRBV4-1 and TRBJ1-4, with 7 bases fitting TRBD1. Germline-derived CDR1 and CDR2 are MGHRA and YSYEKL. The CDR3 length is 15 residues. V shed 4 bases and J 4 bases; nucleotides not matched to a gene: 6. In DNA, the CDR3 is TGCGCCAGCAGCCTGCCGGGACAGCTTAATGAAAAACTGTTTTTT. It codes for CASSLPGQLNEKLFF.

This clone is a singleton in its sample. For the CDR3, the DNA is TGTGCCATCGGACAGGGGTACGAGCAGTACTTC. Translated, it gives CAIGQGYEQYF. V gene TRBV10-3 combines with J gene TRBJ2-7; 9 positions match TRBD1. The CDR3 spans 11 residues. Trimming took 8 bases from V and 4 from J; bases not matched to a gene: 0. Germline V gene lookup returns CDR1 ENHRY and CDR2 SYGVKD.

Concerning this clone itself: The sample carries other DNA sequences with the same CDR3. V and J are TRBV6-5 and TRBJ1-5; D unresolved. The germline CDR1 and CDR2 sequences are MNHEY and SVGAGI. This CDR3 is 13 amino acids long. Trimming took 5 bases from V and 0 from J, leaving 5 bases between them. CDR3 amino acids: CASSRDSNQPQHF. The CDR3 DNA is TGTGCCAGCAGTAGAGATAGCAATCAGCCCCAGCATTTT.

V is TRBV11-2 and J is TRBJ2-2, with a tentative D call TRBD2 (6 bases). This CDR3 is 15 amino acids long. CDR1 is SGHAT, CDR2 FQNNGV, per germline. V lost 1 base, J lost 4 bases, and 10 bases lay in between. CDR3 loop: CASSLGRGGTGELFF. For the CDR3, the DNA is TGTGCCAGCAGCTTAGGCCGGGGAGGCACCGGGGAGCTGTTTTTT.

The V and J genes are TRBV5-5 and TRBJ1-1; D ambiguous. The germline CDR1 and CDR2 sequences are SGHKS and YYEKEE (reference sequence). V was clipped by 0 bases and J by 1 base, with 13 bases between them. The CDR3 contains 16 residues. CDR3 sequence: CASSLGTPNQNTEAFF. CDR3 DNA sequence: TGTGCCAGCAGCTTGGGGACTCCGAACCAGAACACTGAAGCTTTCTTT.

The chain couples TRBV6-6 to TRBJ2-7, with TRBD2 matching 7 bases. The junction had 8 bases not matched to a gene; V was cut back by 7 bases and J by 2 bases. CDR3 length: 14 residues. Per the germline V gene, CDR1 is MNHNY and CDR2 is SVGAGI (reference sequence). The CDR3 DNA follows: TGTGCCAGCACCAAGACTAGCCCAGCCTACGAGCAGTACTTC. Its protein is CASTKTSPAYEQYF.

As for this clone: This sample includes further DNA sequences coding for the same CDR3. The chain recombines TRBV7-9 with TRBJ2-7, with TRBD1 matching 8 bases. Trimming at V came to 3 bases and at J to 6 bases, leaving 4 bases not matched to a gene. The CDR3 spans 13 residues. The germline V gene has CDR1 SEHNR and CDR2 FQNEAQ (reference sequence). The CDR3 is CASSLQGAGEQYF. In nucleotides, the CDR3 is TGTGCCAGCAGCTTGCAGGGGGCGGGCGAGCAGTACTTC.

The V call is TRBV19, the J call TRBJ2-7, with a weak D call TRBD1 (6 bases). The CDR3 length is 13 residues. Germline V lookup: CDR1 LNHDA, CDR2 SQIVND (reference sequence). V lost 6 bases to trimming and J lost 4 bases, with 13 bases between them. CDR3 region: CASSTNQGYEQYF. The CDR3 DNA is TGTGCCAGTAGCACTAACCAGGGGTACGAGCAGTACTTC.

The CDR3 nucleotides are TGTGCCAGCAGTCGGGCGGGGAACCGAAACACCATATATTTT. This gives the protein CASSRAGNRNTIYF. The rearrangement joins TRBV27 to TRBJ1-3; D ambiguous. The CDR3 length is 14 residues. Germline CDR1 and CDR2: MNHEY and SMNVEV (reference sequence). V lost 5 bases and J lost 5, with 13 bases in between.

This chain links TRBV18 with TRBJ1-5; 10 nucleotides agree with TRBD1. Germline values: CDR1 KGHSH, CDR2 LQKENI. The CDR3 length is 16 residues. J gave up 7 bases and V 3 bases, and 9 bases lay outside the gene matches. In DNA form, the CDR3 reads TGTGCCAGCTCACCCCCGGGACAGGGGAGTGGACAGCCCCAGCATTTT. This translates into CASSPPGQGSGQPQHF.

J is TRBJ2-2 and V is TRBV7-2; TRBD2 matches at 11 bases. V dropped 4 bases and J dropped 7; count of bases not matched to a gene: 8. Germline V lookup: CDR1 SGHTA, CDR2 FQGNSA. The CDR3 totals 16 residues. DNA of the CDR3: TGTGCCAGCAGCTCCGTTAGCGGGGGGGCGCACGGGGAGCTGTTTTTT. This sequence encodes CASSSVSGGAHGELFF.

This clone was seen just once. This chain links TRBV4-2 with TRBJ2-7, with D perhaps matching TRBD2 (6 bases). Germline loops: CDR1 LGHNA, CDR2 YNFKEQ. The CDR3 is made up of 15 amino acids. V lost 1 base, J lost 0 bases, and 10 bases lay in between. The CDR3 is CASSQGAGNSYEQYF. CDR3 in DNA: TGTGCCAGCAGCCAAGGGGCGGGAAACTCCTACGAGCAGTACTTC.

The chain uses TRBV9 and TRBJ2-3; no firm D call. From germline, CDR1 is SGDLS and CDR2 YYNGEE. This CDR3 spans 15 amino acids. Trimming shortened V by 2 bases and J by 0 bases, and 10 bases separated the two germline ends. The CDR3 here is CASSVSTSSTDTQYF. DNA for the CDR3: TGTGCCAGCAGCGTTTCGACATCTAGCACAGATACGCAGTATTTT.

The chain couples TRBV6-5 to TRBJ1-5; 7 bases fit TRBD1. This CDR3 region has 14 residues. V dropped 5 bases and J dropped 7; count of bases not matched to a gene: 8. CDR1 is MNHEY and CDR2 is SVGAGI in the germline V gene. CDR3 DNA sequence: TGTGCCAGCAGTCAACAGGGGCCAAGGCAGCCCCAGCATTTT. It encodes CASSQQGPRQPQHF.

The CDR3 coding sequence is TGCGCCAGCAGCCAAGCCGTCGGGAATGAGCAGTTCTTC. As protein: CASSQAVGNEQFF. This sequence joins TRBV4-3 and TRBJ2-1; no firm D call. V was shortened by 1 base and J by 7 bases, with 8 bases between the two germline ends. There are 13 residues in the CDR3. Germline CDR1 reads LGHNA; CDR2 reads YSLEER.

The chain links TRBV5-1 to TRBJ2-3; maybe TRBD2 (6 bases). With 4 bases removed from V and 3 bases from J, the gap between germline ends came to 12 bases. Per germline, CDR1 SGHRS and CDR2 YFSETQ. The CDR3 has 14 amino acids. This CDR3 reads CASSTAGLTDTQYF. In nucleotides, the CDR3 is TGCGCCAGCAGCACGGCGGGGCTGACAGATACGCAGTATTTT.

The chain is built from TRBV6-5 and TRBJ2-6, with D possibly TRBD2 on 6 matching bases. Germline V lookup: CDR1 MNHEY, CDR2 SVGAGI. CDR3 length: 15 amino acids. Trimming removed 2 bases from V and 4 bases from J, with 9 bases in between. The CDR3 DNA is TGTGCCAGCAGTTACACGGGGGAGGGGGCCAACGTCCTGACTTTC. As protein: CASSYTGEGANVLTF.

This clone was seen just once. J is TRBJ2-1 and V is TRBV30; the match to TRBD2 covers 9 bases. Germline V lookup: CDR1 GTSNPN, CDR2 SVGIG (reference sequence). V gave up 5 bases and J gave up 5 bases; unmatched junction bases: 10. CDR3 length: 15 amino acids. In nucleotides, the CDR3 is TGTGCCTGGGCGGGAGGGCCAAATAGCGACAATGAGCAGTTCTTC. Translation gives CAWAGGPNSDNEQFF.

CDR3 in DNA: TGCGCCAGCCAGGGGGCTTTTGAGACCCAGTACTTC. Translating it yields CASQGAFETQYF. The V call is TRBV5-1, the J call TRBJ2-5; TRBD1 matches at 8 bases. V trimming: 7 bases; J trimming: 5 bases; junction bases outside the gene matches: 4. The V gene's germline CDR1 is SGHRS and CDR2 YFSETQ. The CDR3 has 12 residues.

V and J are TRBV6-1 and TRBJ2-7; 10 bases fit TRBD1. The CDR3 totals 14 residues. Germline V gives CDR1 MNHNS, CDR2 SASEGT. With 5 bases clipped from V and 5 bases from J, the junction kept 6 bases outside the gene matches. The DNA for the CDR3 is TGTGCCAGCAGTCCTGGGACAGGGGCTGACGAGCAGTACTTC. Protein sequence: CASSPGTGADEQYF.

The chain uses TRBV6-6 and TRBJ2-2; TRBD1 agrees at 10 bases. V trimming: 7 bases; J trimming: 7 bases; junction bases outside the gene matches: 12. CDR3 length equals 16 residues. Germline CDR1 reads MNHNY; CDR2 reads SVGAGI (reference sequence). The CDR3 coding sequence is TGTGCCAGCACACCGGGACAGGGGAGCCGGGACGGGGAGCTGTTTTTT. It codes for CASTPGQGSRDGELFF.